Following are 17 T cell receptor beta chains from one sample sequenced in a study of graft-versus-host responses after intestinal transplantation. Their antigens remain unidentified. Clones were sequenced by immunoSEQ multiplex PCR, and TCRdb holds only the in-frame ones, with some missing. The repertoire holds under 100,000 clones, with about 93% as singletons. This specimen was unstimulated CD8+ T cells sorted from spleen or lymph node cells, taken before transplant. The origin of the receptors is a human donor who was the organ donor for an intestinal transplant.

The chain has TRBV27 and TRBJ1-2; D might be TRBD1 (5 bases). Trimming took 3 bases from V and 4 from J, leaving 9 bases between them. The CDR3 covers 13 residues. Germline assignment: CDR1 MNHEY and CDR2 SMNVEV (reference sequence). The DNA for the CDR3 is TGTGCCAGCAGTTTGGGGCGGCCCTATGGCTACACCTTC. As protein: CASSLGRPYGYTF.

This chain uses TRBV27 with TRBJ2-5, with 10 bases lining up with TRBD2. This CDR3 has 15 residues. CDR1 and CDR2 (germline): MNHEY, SMNVEV (reference sequence). V trimming: 5 bases; J trimming: 1 base; junction bases outside the gene matches: 4. This chain's CDR3 is CASSTSGATQETQYF. The DNA of the CDR3 is TGTGCCAGCAGTACTAGCGGGGCAACCCAAGAGACCCAGTACTTC.

This clone came up once. The rearrangement uses TRBV13 and TRBJ2-1; 7 bases are a match to TRBD1. CDR3 length: 17 amino acids. Trimming cost V 5 bases and J 4 bases; bases outside gene matches: 14. Germline CDR1 PRHDT, CDR2 FYEKMQ (reference sequence). CDR3 sequence reads: CASSLGGAGGIYNEQFF. The CDR3 region has the DNA TGTGCCAGCAGCCTTGGTGGGGCAGGGGGTATATACAATGAGCAGTTCTTC.

The rearrangement joins TRBV14 to TRBJ2-7; D is possibly TRBD2 (6 bases). Germline values: CDR1 SGHDN, CDR2 FVKESK. This CDR3 comprises 12 residues. The V end lost 1 base, the J end lost 10 bases, and 11 bases lay between the germline ends. CDR3 amino acids: CASSQVGGIQYF. CDR3 in DNA: TGTGCCAGCAGCCAAGTGGGCGGGATCCAGTACTTC.

V gene TRBV6-5 combines with J gene TRBJ1-4; D perhaps matches TRBD1 (6 bases). The CDR3 is 15 amino acids. V was clipped by 5 bases and J by 5 bases, with 15 bases between them. Germline CDR1 reads MNHEY; CDR2 reads SVGAGI. The CDR3 nucleotides are TGTGCCAGCAGTGTCCAACAGGGAAGAAATGAAAAACTGTTTTTT. It specifies CASSVQQGRNEKLFF.

The J gene is TRBJ2-1, the V gene TRBV19; 9 bases line up with TRBD2. The germline V gene has CDR1 LNHDA and CDR2 SQIVND (reference sequence). The CDR3 is 17 residues long. Trimming took 4 bases from V and 2 from J; bases not matched to a gene: 9. The CDR3 coding sequence is TGTGCCAGTAGTACCCCTTGGGTAGCGGGGGCCTACAATGAGCAGTTCTTC. This translates into CASSTPWVAGAYNEQFF.

DNA of the CDR3: TGTGCCAGCAGCTTGGGACAGGGACTACGCACCGGGGAGCTGTTTTTT. The encoded protein is CASSLGQGLRTGELFF. The chain recombines TRBV11-2 with TRBJ2-2; 9 positions match TRBD1. The V and J ends lost 3 bases and 4 bases, in that order; junction bases with no gene match: 6. Germline V gene sequence: CDR1 SGHAT, CDR2 FQNNGV. The CDR3 spans 16 residues.

This chain uses TRBV19 with TRBJ1-5; D unclear. The V end lost 5 bases, the J end lost 1 base, and 9 bases lay between the germline ends. Germline V gene lookup returns CDR1 LNHDA and CDR2 SQIVND (reference sequence). The CDR3 is 14 amino acids. CDR3 nucleotides: TGTGCCAGTAGTGTGGGCCGCAGCAATCAGCCCCAGCATTTT. Residues: CASSVGRSNQPQHF.

The gene calls are TRBV19 and TRBJ1-5; a weak D match, TRBD1 (5 bases). V was cut by 7 bases and J by 4 bases, with 11 bases left in between. The CDR3 totals 13 residues. Germline V gene lookup returns CDR1 LNHDA and CDR2 SQIVND (reference sequence). The CDR3 sequence is CASTDSRNQPQHF. The CDR3 region has the DNA TGTGCCAGTACAGACAGTCGGAATCAGCCCCAGCATTTT. Drawing the rest from reference TRBV19 and TRBJ1-5, the complete variable domain is DGGITQSPKYLFRKEGQNVTLSCEQNLNHDAMYWYRQDPGQGLRLIYYSQIVNDFQKGDIAEGYSVSREKKESFPLTVTSAQKNPTAFYLCASTDSRNQPQHFGDGTRLSIL.

The gene calls are TRBV11-2 and TRBJ2-7; TRBD2 is a possible D gene (6 bases). The CDR3 is made up of 13 amino acids. The germline CDR1 and CDR2 sequences are SGHAT and FQNNGV. V was cut by 3 bases and J by 6 bases, with 12 bases left in between. The CDR3 loop reads CASSFHVGGEQYF. CDR3 nucleotides: TGTGCCAGCAGCTTTCATGTGGGAGGCGAGCAGTACTTC.

In its sample, this clone was seen a few times. This chain connects TRBV5-1 to TRBJ2-7, with a tentative D call TRBD1 (7 bases). Trimming stripped 4 bases from V and 2 bases from J, with 16 bases between. Germline V gene sequence: CDR1 SGHRS, CDR2 YFSETQ. The CDR3 is 15 residues long. As DNA, the CDR3 is TGCGCCAGCAGCCCGCCCCAGGGGGGCCCCTACGAGCAGTACTTC. It specifies CASSPPQGGPYEQYF.

There are a few counts of this clone. The rearrangement joins TRBV4-3 to TRBJ2-7; maybe TRBD2 (6 bases). The germline V and J ends were trimmed by 0 bases and 2 bases, with 17 bases remaining between them. Germline V gives CDR1 LGHNA, CDR2 YSLEER. The CDR3 totals 17 residues. The CDR3: CASSQEDDGSFPYEQYF. CDR3 nucleotide sequence: TGCGCCAGCAGCCAAGAGGATGACGGGAGCTTCCCCTACGAGCAGTACTTC.

The V call is TRBV4-2, the J call TRBJ2-2, with a weak D call TRBD2 (6 bases). This CDR3 spans 19 amino acids. The germline V gene has CDR1 LGHNA and CDR2 YNFKEQ. The ends were cut back, 3 bases at V and 5 bases at J, with 25 bases in the middle. Written as DNA, the CDR3 is TGTGCCAGCAGCCATCACTCAGAGGCCGGGACTGTCCTGACCGGGGAGCTGTTTTTT. It translates to CASSHHSEAGTVLTGELFF.

This clone was seen a single time. V and J are TRBV19 and TRBJ1-5; D gene uncertain. CDR3 length: 15 amino acids. The germline CDR1 and CDR2 sequences are LNHDA and SQIVND (reference sequence). V shed 9 bases and J shed 0 bases, with 15 bases lying between them. The CDR3 region has the DNA TGTGCCAGCTCCCCTTCGGGGTATAGCAATCAGCCCCAGCATTTT. This encodes CASSPSGYSNQPQHF.

The rearrangement uses TRBV2 and TRBJ2-3; D possibly corresponds to TRBD1 (5 bases). CDR3 length: 14 amino acids. Trimming left V 10 bases short and J 2 bases short, with 16 bases between. From germline, CDR1 is SNHLY and CDR2 FYNNEI. The CDR3 here is CANHSMGHTDTQYF. The DNA for the CDR3 is TGTGCCAACCATTCTATGGGGCACACAGATACGCAGTATTTT. The full variable domain, its missing parts supplied by reference TRBV2 and TRBJ2-3, is EPEVTQTPSHQVTQMGQEVILRCVPISNHLYFYWYRQILGQKVEFLVSFYNNEISEKSEIFDDQFSVERPDGSNFTLKIRSTKLEDSAMYFCANHSMGHTDTQYFGPGTRLTVL.

The chain is built from TRBV2 and TRBJ2-3; 12 bases agree with TRBD2. The germline V gene encodes CDR1 SNHLY and CDR2 FYNNEI. The CDR3 consists of 18 residues. V trimming: 4 bases; J trimming: 2 bases; junction bases outside the gene matches: 10. In DNA form, the CDR3 reads TGTGCCAGCAGTGCGAGCTTCCTAGCGGGAGGGTACACAGATACGCAGTATTTT. Its translation is CASSASFLAGGYTDTQYF.

The chain couples TRBV7-9 to TRBJ2-5; D not resolved. Deletions cut 5 bases from V and 8 bases from J, with 12 bases between. The CDR3 contains 12 residues. Germline V gene sequence: CDR1 SEHNR, CDR2 FQNEAQ (reference sequence). CDR3 nucleotides: TGTGCCAGCAGCCGCCTTCGAGTTACCCAGTACTTC. This sequence encodes CASSRLRVTQYF.